This TCR beta chain stems from a study of blood T cell repertoires in COVID-19. Study-level background: Researchers got acute and convalescent COVID-19 samples from the United States, Italy and Spain. T cells, B-cell-depleted T cells, or PBMCs supplied cDNA or gDNA.

This clone has a handful of counts. Per the original methods: Reference gene primer amplification gave nucleated cell count estimates. Sequencing used immunoSEQ multiplex PCR; TCRdb keeps in-frame clones, though not all of them. V and J calls and clone size are copied from that table; D and trimming were computed from the DNA. Seen here are 80,000 to 90,000 clones, 86% observed once, and the top ten hold more than 1%. Sequencing input: peripheral blood. This sequence was found in a man older than 75 with active or convalescent COVID-19.

CDR3 sequence reads: CTSSQELPGPQHF. As DNA, the CDR3 is TGCACCAGCAGCCAAGAGCTTCCGGGGCCCCAGCATTTT. The chain combines TRBV1 with TRBJ1-5. TRBV1 is a pseudogene segment. The CDR3 has 13 residues.